This TCR beta chain was documented in a study of T cell responses to AZD1222 COVID-19 vaccine. Study findings and constraints: Samples come after the peak T cell response, not at day 14.

About this clone itself: Its cognate antigen is unknown.

Only in-frame clones appear in the TCRdb table, and some are missing; sequencing was by immunoSEQ multiplex PCR. The sample gives fewer than 120,000 clones, around nine tenths of which show up once; 3.2% is in the top ten. Germline CDR1 MNHEY, CDR2 SVGAGI. The CDR3 has 14 amino acids. V lost 10 bases and J lost 3; bases outside the gene matches: 8. The receptor comes from an adult in good health. Source: peripheral blood, taken on day 0 of AZD1222 vaccination. The rearrangement links TRBV6-5 to TRBJ1-1; 10 bases line up with TRBD1. The CDR3 nucleotides are TGTGCCATTCTTCGGACAGGGGGGGACACTGAAGCTTTCTTT. Its translation: CAILRTGGDTEAFF.